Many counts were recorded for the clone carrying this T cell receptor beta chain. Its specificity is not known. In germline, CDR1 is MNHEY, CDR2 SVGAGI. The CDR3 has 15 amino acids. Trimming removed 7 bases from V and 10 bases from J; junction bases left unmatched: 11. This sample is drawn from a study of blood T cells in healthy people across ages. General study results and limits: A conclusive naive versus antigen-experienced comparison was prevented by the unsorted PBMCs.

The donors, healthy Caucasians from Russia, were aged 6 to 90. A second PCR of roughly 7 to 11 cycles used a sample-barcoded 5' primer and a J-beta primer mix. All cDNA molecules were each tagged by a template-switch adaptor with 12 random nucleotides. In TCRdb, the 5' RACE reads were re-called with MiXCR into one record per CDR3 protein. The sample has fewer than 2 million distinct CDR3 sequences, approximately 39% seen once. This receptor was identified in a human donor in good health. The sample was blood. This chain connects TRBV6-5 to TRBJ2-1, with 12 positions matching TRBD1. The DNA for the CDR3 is TGTGCCAGCAAGGGGACAGGGGGCACCTTGCGAGAGCAGTTCTTC. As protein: CASKGTGGTLREQFF.